The sequence of this TCR beta chain was determined in a study of blood T cell repertoires in COVID-19 (dated by TCRdb to about 2020). The study in broad terms: The collaborator samples originated in the United States, Italy and Spain and spanned the acute and convalescent phases of COVID-19. Samples came from the ongoing ImmuneRACE study (first 160 participants) plus 1,254 subjects from 6 global collaborators. The repertoires were released in a freely available public database intended as a resource for research on the immune response to SARS-CoV-2. Where HLA class I and class II types were available, the types were taken from metadata supplied by the sample provider, not from assay-based typing. The prospective study material was composed of cDNA or gDNA derived from T cells, B-cell-depleted T cells, or PBMCs. The sample metadata nearly always contained a de-identified subject ID, COVID-19 status, age in years and sex. The dataset comprised deeply sampled blood TCRbeta repertoires from subjects exposed to, actively infected with, or recovered from COVID-19. Summary of the overall study and its limitations: The amount of clinical and demographic metadata varied by source and participant and was provided uncurated.

TCRbeta CDR3 regions were amplified from genomic DNA using the immunoSEQ Assay, a bias-controlled multiplex PCR. The source study handled its data this way. Within the assay, amplification of reference gene primers was used to estimate how many nucleated cells each sample contained. To quantify the absolute abundance of each unique TCRbeta CDR3 rearrangement, sequence reads were collapsed and filtered. Productive Simpson clonality was computed per sample as the square root of Simpson's diversity index over productive rearrangements. This immuneACCESS table, as held by TCRdb, lists in-frame sequences with V and J called but not all clones. Of the missing ones, under half trace to an unresolved V gene in checked studies; the others have no known cause. V and J calls plus clone size are reproduced from that table; the DNA served to infer D and trimming. This sample is represented by approximately 160,000 clones; around 82% of them were singletons. The top ten clones comprise 4.5% to 7.5% of the sample.

Spanning cysteine to phenylalanine, the CDR3 consists of 16 amino acids. Only the CDR3 region is kept as DNA, spanning 48 bases read in frame from base 1. After removal of 3 bases from V and 0 bases from J, the junction retains 8 bases not matched to a gene. CDR1 and CDR2 are drawn from the germline V gene: SGHDT, YYEEEE. Participants in the prospective study were aged roughly 18 to 100 years, lived in more than 20 United States geographic areas, and enrolled through a virtual design. Cohort assignment in the prospective study relied on participant-reported clinical history from a screening survey and a study questionnaire. Recovered participants in ImmuneRACE Cohort 3 were defined as having two consecutive negative NP/OP PCR tests, clearance from a healthcare professional, or resolution of symptoms. Mobile phlebotomists in the prospective study collected whole blood, serum and a nasopharyngeal or oropharyngeal swab from every participant. Additional blood draws and questionnaires over a roughly two-month period could optionally be provided by prospective study participants. Before DNA extraction, blood samples from the prospective study were shipped at room temperature or frozen.

This clone was found once. Which antigen it targets is not known. No quality values exist for individual bases; no much larger clone is one base distant. The chain couples TRBV5-6 to TRBJ1-2; TRBD1 aligns with 7 central bases. The clonotype was recovered from a man aged 40-50 years who had recovered from COVID-19. The sample taken for sequencing was PBMCs or T cells enriched from blood (not recorded which). The bases are TGTGCCAGCAGCTCTTTGGGACAGTCTACTAACTATGGCTACACCTTC. Its protein product is CASSSLGQSTNYGYTF.